Below, 5 T cell receptor beta chains from the same sample are listed, as sequenced in a study of T cell responses to AZD1222 COVID-19 vaccine. Measured with immunoSEQ multiplex PCR; TCRdb has only the in-frame clones, and not every one. The sample consists of 120,000 or so clones, roughly 90% of them appearing once. The material was peripheral blood, obtained 28 days after the second AZD1222 dose. These receptors were collected from an adult who received the AZD1222 COVID-19 vaccine.

The chain combines TRBV2 with TRBJ2-2, with 8 bases identical to TRBD2. Germline values: CDR1 SNHLY, CDR2 FYNNEI. The CDR3 is 15 amino acids. J was trimmed by 7 bases and V by 4 bases; bases with no gene match: 8. The CDR3 DNA follows: TGTGCCAGCAGTGTCCAACATAGCGGGATCGGGGAGCTGTTTTTT. Protein product: CASSVQHSGIGELFF.

This clone was recorded only once. The chain employs TRBV15 and TRBJ2-7, with D tentatively TRBD2 (6 bases). The length of the CDR3 is 15 residues. Germline CDR1 reads LNHNV; CDR2 reads YYDKDF (reference sequence). Trimming removed 0 bases from V and 0 bases from J, with 9 bases in between. This chain's CDR3 is CATSREAGSSYEQYF. Here the CDR3 DNA reads TGTGCCACCAGCAGAGAGGCCGGGAGCTCCTACGAGCAGTACTTC.

Only one count was recorded for this clone. As DNA, the CDR3 is TGTGCCAGCAGCGCCAGGGGTACTGGCGGCAGTAGCACAGATACGCAGTATTTT. It yields the protein CASSARGTGGSSTDTQYF. J is TRBJ2-3 and V is TRBV7-6; the D gene is possibly TRBD1 (6 bases). V shed 5 bases and J shed 0 bases, with 21 bases lying between them. Germline CDR1 reads SGHVS; CDR2 reads FNYEAQ. This CDR3 comprises 18 residues.

CDR3 in amino acids: CSVSGSFPDTQYF. As DNA, the CDR3 is TGCAGCGTAAGCGGGAGTTTTCCAGATACGCAGTATTTT. The chain combines TRBV29-1 with TRBJ2-3; 8 bases are shared with TRBD2. The V segment lost 6 bases and the J segment 4 bases; nucleotides outside the gene matches: 6. The CDR3 spans 13 residues. Germline V gene lookup returns CDR1 SQVTM and CDR2 ANQGSEA.

This clone is labeled medium-sized. The V and J genes are TRBV28 and TRBJ2-5; TRBD1 matches 7 bases. Germline V gives CDR1 MDHEN, CDR2 SYDVKM. The CDR3 loop spans 13 amino acids. V lost 8 bases and J lost 1; bases outside the gene matches: 4. CDR3 nucleotide sequence: TGTGCCAGCTCAGACAGGGTCCAAGAGACCCAGTACTTC. This translates into CASSDRVQETQYF. Full variable domain (outside the CDR3, taken from reference TRBV28 and TRBJ2-5): DVKVTQSSRYLVKRTGEKVFLECVQDMDHENMFWYRQDPGLGLRLIYFSYDVKMKEKGDIPEGYSVSREKKERFSLILESASTNQTSMYLCASSDRVQETQYFGPGTRLLVL.